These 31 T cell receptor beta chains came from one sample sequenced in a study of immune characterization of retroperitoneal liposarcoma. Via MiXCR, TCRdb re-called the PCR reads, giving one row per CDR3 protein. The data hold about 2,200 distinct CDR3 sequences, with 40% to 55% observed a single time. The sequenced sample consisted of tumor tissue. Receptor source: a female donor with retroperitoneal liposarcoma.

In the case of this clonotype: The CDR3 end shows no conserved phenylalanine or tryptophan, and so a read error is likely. The CDR3 bases are TGTGCCAGCGCAAGGGACCTGGTCTGGAATGAGCAGTACCTC. Residues: CASARDLVWNEQYL. V gene TRBV6-1 combines with J gene TRBJ2-4; the D gene could be TRBD1 or TRBD2 (5 bases each). V gave up 8 bases and J gave up 13 bases, with 24 bases separating them. CDR3 length: 14 residues. Germline V gives CDR1 MNHNS, CDR2 SASEGT.

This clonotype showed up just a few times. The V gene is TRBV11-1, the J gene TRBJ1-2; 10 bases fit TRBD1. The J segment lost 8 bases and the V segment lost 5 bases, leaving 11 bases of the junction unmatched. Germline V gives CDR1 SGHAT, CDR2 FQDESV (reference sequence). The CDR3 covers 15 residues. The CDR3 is CASSTRTGGLSGYTF. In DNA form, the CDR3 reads TGTGCCAGCAGCACCCGGACAGGGGGGCTCAGCGGCTACACCTTC. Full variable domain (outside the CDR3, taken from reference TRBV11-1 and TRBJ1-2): EAEVAQSPRYKITEKSQAVAFWCDPISGHATLYWYRQILGQGPELLVQFQDESVVDDSQLPKDRFSAERLKGVDSTLKIQPAELGDSAMYLCASSTRTGGLSGYTFGSGTRLTVV.

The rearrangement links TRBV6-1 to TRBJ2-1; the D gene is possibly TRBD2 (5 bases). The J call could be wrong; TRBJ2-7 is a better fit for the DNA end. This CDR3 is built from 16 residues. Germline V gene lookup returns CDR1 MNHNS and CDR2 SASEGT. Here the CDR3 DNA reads TGTGCCAGCAGTCAGGATACGGACTCCTCCTCCTACGAGCAGTACTTC. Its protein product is CASSQDTDSSSYEQYF.

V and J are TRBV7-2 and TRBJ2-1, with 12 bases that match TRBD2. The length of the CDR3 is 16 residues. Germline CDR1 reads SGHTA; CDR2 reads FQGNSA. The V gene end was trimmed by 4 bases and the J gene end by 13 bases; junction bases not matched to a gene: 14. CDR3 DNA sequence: TGTGCCAGCAGCTCCCGGACTAGCGGGACCTACTCCATTCAGTTCTTC. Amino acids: CASSSRTSGTYSIQFF.

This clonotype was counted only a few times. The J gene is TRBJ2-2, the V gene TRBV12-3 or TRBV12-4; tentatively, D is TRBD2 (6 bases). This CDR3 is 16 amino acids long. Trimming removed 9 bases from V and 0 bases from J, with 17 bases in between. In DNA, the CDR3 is TGTGCCAGTGGATTAGCGGATGCCGCGAACACCGGGGAGCTGTTTTTT. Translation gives CASGLADAANTGELFF.

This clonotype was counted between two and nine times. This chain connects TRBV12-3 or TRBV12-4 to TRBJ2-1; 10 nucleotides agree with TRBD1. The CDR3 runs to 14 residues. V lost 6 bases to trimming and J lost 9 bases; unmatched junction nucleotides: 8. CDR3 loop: CASRPGQGPSEQFF. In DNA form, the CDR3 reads TGTGCCAGCAGGCCGGGACAGGGGCCTAGTGAGCAGTTCTTC.

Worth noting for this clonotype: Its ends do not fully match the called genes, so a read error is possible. The CDR3 region is CASVSSGANVLNF. CDR3 in DNA: TGTGCCAGCGTAAGCTCTGGGGCCAACGTCCTGAATTTC. V gene TRBV6-1 combines with J gene TRBJ2-6; perhaps TRBD1 as D (5 bases). CDR3 length: 13 amino acids. Germline CDR1 MNHNS, CDR2 SASEGT.

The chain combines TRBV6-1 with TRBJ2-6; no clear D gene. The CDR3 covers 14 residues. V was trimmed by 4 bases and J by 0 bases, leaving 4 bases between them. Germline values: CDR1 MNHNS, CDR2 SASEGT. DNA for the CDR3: TGTGCCAGCAGTGTTCACTCTGGGGCCAACGTCCTGACTTTC. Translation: CASSVHSGANVLTF.

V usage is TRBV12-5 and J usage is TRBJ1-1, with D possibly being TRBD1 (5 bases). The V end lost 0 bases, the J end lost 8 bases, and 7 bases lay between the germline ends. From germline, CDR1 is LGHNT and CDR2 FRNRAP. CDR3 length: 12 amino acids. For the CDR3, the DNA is TGTGCTAGTGGTTTGGTACCAGGGGAAGCTTTCTTT. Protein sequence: CASGLVPGEAFF.

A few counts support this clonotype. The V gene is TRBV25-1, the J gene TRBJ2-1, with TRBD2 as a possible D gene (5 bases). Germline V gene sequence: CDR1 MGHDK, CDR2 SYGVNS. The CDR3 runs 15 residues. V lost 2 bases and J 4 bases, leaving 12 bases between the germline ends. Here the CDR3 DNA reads TGTGCCAGCAGTGAACGCACTACTAGTTACAATGAGCAGTTCTTC. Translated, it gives CASSERTTSYNEQFF.

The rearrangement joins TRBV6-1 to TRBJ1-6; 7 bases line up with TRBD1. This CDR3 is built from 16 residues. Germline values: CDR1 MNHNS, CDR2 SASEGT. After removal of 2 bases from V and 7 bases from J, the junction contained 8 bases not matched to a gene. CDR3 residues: CASSEKVGTVNSPLHF. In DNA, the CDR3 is TGTGCCAGCAGTGAAAAGGTTGGGACAGTCAATTCACCCCTCCACTTT.

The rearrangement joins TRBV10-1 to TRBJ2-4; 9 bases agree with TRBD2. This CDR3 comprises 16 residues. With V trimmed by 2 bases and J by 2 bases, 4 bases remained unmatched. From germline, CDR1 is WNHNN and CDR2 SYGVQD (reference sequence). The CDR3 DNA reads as TGCGCCAGCAGTGAGAAGCGGGAGGTAACCAAAAACATTCAGTACTTC. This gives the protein CASSEKREVTKNIQYF.

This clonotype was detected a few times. CDR3 in DNA: TGTGCCAGCAGCTTATCGGGGGGGGGTCGCACGGGTTACGGTTCGAGCGGGCTCGGCTACACCTTC. Translating it yields CASSLSGGGRTGYGSSGLGYTF. The chain carries TRBV7-8 and TRBJ1-2, with a tentative D call TRBD1 (5 bases). The CDR3 covers 22 residues. The V and J ends lost 2 bases and 8 bases respectively, with 39 bases between them. Germline V gene lookup returns CDR1 SGHVS and CDR2 FQNEAQ.

The CDR3 sequence is CASSRMGLTGLLGTGELFF. The CDR3, as DNA: TGTGCCAGCAGCCGCATGGGACTGACAGGGCTGTTGGGCACCGGGGAGCTGTTTTTT. The rearrangement uses TRBV6-1 and TRBJ2-2, with D tentatively TRBD1 (7 bases). The ends were cut back, 6 bases at V and 4 bases at J, with 27 bases in the middle. CDR1 MNHNS and CDR2 SASEGT come from the germline V gene. The CDR3 has 19 residues.

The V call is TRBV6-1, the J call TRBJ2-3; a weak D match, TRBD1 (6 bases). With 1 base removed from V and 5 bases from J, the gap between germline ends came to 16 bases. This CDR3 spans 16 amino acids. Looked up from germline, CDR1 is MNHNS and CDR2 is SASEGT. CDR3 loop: CASSEGGHLGGDTQYF. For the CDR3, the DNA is TGTGCCAGCAGTGAAGGGGGCCACTTAGGGGGAGATACGCAGTATTTT.

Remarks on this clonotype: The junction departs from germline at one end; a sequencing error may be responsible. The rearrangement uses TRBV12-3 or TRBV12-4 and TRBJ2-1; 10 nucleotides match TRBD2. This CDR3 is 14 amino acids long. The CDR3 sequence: CASSLAGVGNEQFF. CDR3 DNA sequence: TGTGCCAGCAGTCTAGCGGGAGTAGGTAATGAGCAGTTCTTC.

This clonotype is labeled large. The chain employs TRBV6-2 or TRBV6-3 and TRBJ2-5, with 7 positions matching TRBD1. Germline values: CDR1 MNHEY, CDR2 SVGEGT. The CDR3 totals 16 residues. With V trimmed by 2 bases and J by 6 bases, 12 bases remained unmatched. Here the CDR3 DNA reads TGTGCCAGCAGTTACGCCTTCGACAGGGTGACGAAGACCCAGTACTTC. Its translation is CASSYAFDRVTKTQYF.

This CDR3 is CASSISGIYNEQFF. The CDR3 nucleotides read TGTGCCAGCAGCATTAGCGGGATCTACAATGAGCAGTTCTTC. The chain employs TRBV7-6 and TRBJ2-1, with 8 positions matching TRBD2. Trimming took 5 bases from V and 3 from J; bases not matched to a gene: 3. The CDR3 contains 14 residues. From germline, CDR1 is SGHVS and CDR2 FNYEAQ. Looking up the rest from reference TRBV7-6 and TRBJ2-1 gives the full variable domain: GAGVSQSPRYKVTKRGQDVALRCDPISGHVSLYWYRQALGQGPEFLTYFNYEAQQDKSGLPNDRFSAERPEGSISTLTIQRTEQRDSAMYRCASSISGIYNEQFFGPGTRLTVL.

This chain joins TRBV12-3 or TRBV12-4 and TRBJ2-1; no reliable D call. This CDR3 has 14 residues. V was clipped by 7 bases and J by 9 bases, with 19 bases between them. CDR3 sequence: CASTSPDQIGEQFF. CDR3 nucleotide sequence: TGTGCCAGCACTTCCCCGGACCAGATCGGTGAGCAGTTCTTC.

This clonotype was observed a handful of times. CDR3 region: CASSLLYQETQYF. The CDR3 coding sequence is TGTGCCAGCAGCTTGTTGTACCAAGAGACCCAGTACTTC. This chain connects TRBV11-2 to TRBJ2-5, with D unclear. Trimming left V 3 bases short and J 0 bases short, with 5 bases between. The germline CDR1 and CDR2 sequences are SGHAT and FQNNGV. This CDR3 contains 13 residues.

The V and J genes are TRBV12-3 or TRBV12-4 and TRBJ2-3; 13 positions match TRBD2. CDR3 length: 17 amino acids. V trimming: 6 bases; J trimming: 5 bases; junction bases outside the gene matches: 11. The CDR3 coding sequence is TGTGCCAGCAGCGGCGGACTAGCGGGAGAATCCGAAGATACGCAGTATTTT. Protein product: CASSGGLAGESEDTQYF.

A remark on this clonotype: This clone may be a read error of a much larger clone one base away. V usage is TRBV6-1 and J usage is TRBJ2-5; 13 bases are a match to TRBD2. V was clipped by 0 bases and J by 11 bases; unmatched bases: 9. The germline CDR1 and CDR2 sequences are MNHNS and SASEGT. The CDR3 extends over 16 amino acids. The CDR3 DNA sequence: TGTGCCAGCAGTGAAGCGAGGACTAGCGGGAGCGATGAGCAGTACTTC. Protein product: CASSEARTSGSDEQYF.

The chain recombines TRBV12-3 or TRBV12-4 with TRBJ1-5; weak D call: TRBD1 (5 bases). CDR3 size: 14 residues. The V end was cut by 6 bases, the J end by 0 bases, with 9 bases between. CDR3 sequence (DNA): TGTGCCAGCAGCCCTGACAGTAGCAATCAGCCCCAGCATTTT. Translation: CASSPDSSNQPQHF.

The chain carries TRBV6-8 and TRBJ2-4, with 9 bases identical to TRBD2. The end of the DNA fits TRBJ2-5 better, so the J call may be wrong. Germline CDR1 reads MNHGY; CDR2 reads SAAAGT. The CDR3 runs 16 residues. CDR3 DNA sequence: TGTGCCAGCACCATTATTAGCGGGAGTGGCGGACAGACCCAGTACTTC. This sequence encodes CASTIISGSGGQTQYF.

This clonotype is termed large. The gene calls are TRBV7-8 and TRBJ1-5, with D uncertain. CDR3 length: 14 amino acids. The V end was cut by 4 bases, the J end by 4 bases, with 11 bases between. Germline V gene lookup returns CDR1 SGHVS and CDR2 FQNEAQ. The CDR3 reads CASSSSSGNQPQHF. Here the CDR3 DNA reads TGTGCCAGCAGCTCCTCGTCCGGGAATCAGCCCCAGCATTTT.

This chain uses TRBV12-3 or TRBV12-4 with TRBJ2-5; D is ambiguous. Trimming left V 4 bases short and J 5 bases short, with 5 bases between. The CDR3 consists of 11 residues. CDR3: CASSSFETQYF. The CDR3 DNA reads TGTGCCAGCAGTTCCTTTGAGACCCAGTACTTC.

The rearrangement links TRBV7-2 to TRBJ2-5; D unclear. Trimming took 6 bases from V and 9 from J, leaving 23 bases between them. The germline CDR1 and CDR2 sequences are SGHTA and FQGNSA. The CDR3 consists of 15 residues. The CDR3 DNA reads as TGTGCCAGCAGTTTTAGGCCTGACCTACAAGATCCCCAGTACTTC. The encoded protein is CASSFRPDLQDPQYF. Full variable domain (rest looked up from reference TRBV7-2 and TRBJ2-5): GAGVSQSPSNKVTEKGKDVELRCDPISGHTALYWYRQSLGQGLEFLIYFQGNSAPDKSGLPSDRFSAERTGGSVSTLTIQRTQQEDSAVYLCASSFRPDLQDPQYFGPGTRLLVL.

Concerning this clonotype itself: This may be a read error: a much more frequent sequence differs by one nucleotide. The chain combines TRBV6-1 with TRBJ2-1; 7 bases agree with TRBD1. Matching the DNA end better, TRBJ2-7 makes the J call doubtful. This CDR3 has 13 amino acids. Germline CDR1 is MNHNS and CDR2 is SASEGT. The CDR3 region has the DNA TGTGCCAGCACTCTCTTAGGGGGCAATGAGCAGTACTTC. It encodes CASTLLGGNEQYF.

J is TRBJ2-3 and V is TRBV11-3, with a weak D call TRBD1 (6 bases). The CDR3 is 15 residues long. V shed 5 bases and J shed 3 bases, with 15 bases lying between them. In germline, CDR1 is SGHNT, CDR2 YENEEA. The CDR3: CASSAQAQGTDTQYF. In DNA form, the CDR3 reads TGTGCCAGCAGCGCCCAGGCGCAGGGGACAGATACGCAGTATTTT.

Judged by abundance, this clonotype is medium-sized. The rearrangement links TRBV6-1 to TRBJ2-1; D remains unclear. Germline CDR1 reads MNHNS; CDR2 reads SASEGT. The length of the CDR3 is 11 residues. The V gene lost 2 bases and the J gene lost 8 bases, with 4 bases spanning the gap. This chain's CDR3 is CASSERDEQFF. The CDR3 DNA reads TGTGCCAGCAGTGAAAGGGATGAGCAGTTCTTC.

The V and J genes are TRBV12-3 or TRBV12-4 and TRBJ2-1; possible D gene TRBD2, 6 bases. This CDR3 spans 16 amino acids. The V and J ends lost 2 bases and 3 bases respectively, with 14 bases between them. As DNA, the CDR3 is TGTGCCAGCAGTTTACGAGGAGGGTCCGACTACAATGAGCAGTTCTTC. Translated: CASSLRGGSDYNEQFF.